These 29 T cell receptor beta chains came from one sample sequenced in a study of blood T cell repertoires in COVID-19. Repertoires were generated with immunoSEQ multiplex PCR, while TCRdb's copy carries only in-frame clones and drops some. The sample holds roughly 140,000 clones, approximately 80% seen once. The sample comprised PBMCs or T cells enriched from blood (not recorded which). Receptor source: a young woman who had been exposed to COVID-19.

This clone appeared a single time. This chain uses TRBV29-1 with TRBJ1-2; D may be TRBD1 (5 bases). The CDR3 is 12 residues long. The V end was cut by 3 bases, the J end by 7 bases, with 12 bases between. Germline CDR1 reads SQVTM; CDR2 reads ANQGSEA. The CDR3 loop is CSVDGQGLGYTF. The CDR3 DNA sequence: TGCAGCGTTGATGGTCAGGGTCTTGGCTACACCTTC.

The chain carries TRBV9 and TRBJ2-1; 11 nucleotides line up with TRBD2. The CDR3 is 17 residues long. With V trimmed by 4 bases and J by 7 bases, 13 bases remained unmatched. Germline V gene sequence: CDR1 SGDLS, CDR2 YYNGEE. For the CDR3, the DNA is TGTGCCAGCAGCCCTCGGGGTAGCGGGAGGGACGGGAATGAGCAGTTCTTC. Protein product: CASSPRGSGRDGNEQFF.

This clone was detected only once. V gene TRBV18 combines with J gene TRBJ2-7; D unresolved. The CDR3 spans 13 residues. V gave up 4 bases and J gave up 0 bases, with 7 bases separating them. The germline V gene encodes CDR1 KGHSH and CDR2 LQKENI. CDR3 sequence reads: CASSLPSSYEQYF. CDR3 DNA: TGTGCCAGCTCACTCCCCAGCTCCTACGAGCAGTACTTC. The whole variable domain, remainder taken from reference TRBV18 and TRBJ2-7, is NAGVMQNPRHLVRRRGQEARLRCSPMKGHSHVYWYRQLPEEGLKFMVYLQKENIIDESGMPKERFSAEFPKEGPSILRIQQVVRGDSAAYFCASSLPSSYEQYFGPGTRLTVT.

V gene TRBV7-2 combines with J gene TRBJ1-5; D possibly corresponds to TRBD1 (6 bases). Germline V CDR1 and CDR2: SGHTA, FQGNSA. The CDR3 is 15 residues long. The V gene lost 1 base and the J gene lost 2 bases, with 9 bases spanning the gap. The CDR3 here is CASSLEQGRNQPQHF. CDR3 sequence (DNA): TGTGCCAGCAGCTTAGAACAGGGACGCAATCAGCCCCAGCATTTT.

The chain combines TRBV2 with TRBJ1-6; tentative D call: TRBD1 (5 bases). Trimming shortened V by 4 bases and J by 9 bases, and 16 bases separated the two germline ends. The CDR3 extends over 15 amino acids. CDR1 SNHLY and CDR2 FYNNEI come from the germline V gene. CDR3 in amino acids: CASSARVREGSPLHF. CDR3 DNA: TGTGCCAGCAGTGCTCGCGTCAGGGAAGGTTCACCCCTCCACTTT.

This chain uses TRBV19 with TRBJ1-5; TRBD1 might be the D (6 bases). Per the germline V gene, CDR1 is LNHDA and CDR2 is SQIVND (reference sequence). V lost 3 bases and J 6 bases, leaving 12 bases between the germline ends. The length of the CDR3 is 14 residues. Here the CDR3 reads CASSMPRGGQPQHF. As DNA, the CDR3 is TGTGCCAGTAGTATGCCCAGGGGCGGTCAGCCCCAGCATTTT.

V gene TRBV6-5 combines with J gene TRBJ1-3; 9 bases fit TRBD1. Losses at the gene ends were 0 bases for V and 0 bases for J; bases not matched to a gene: 0. This CDR3 contains 16 residues. The germline CDR1 and CDR2 sequences are MNHEY and SVGAGI. DNA of the CDR3: TGTGCCAGCAGTTACTCGGACAGGGGCTCTGGAAACACCATATATTTT. Encoded protein: CASSYSDRGSGNTIYF.

The V gene is TRBV7-2, the J gene TRBJ2-5; D call uncertain. CDR1 is SGHTA, CDR2 FQGNSA, per germline. This CDR3 has 15 residues. V lost 1 base and J 1 base, leaving 10 bases between the germline ends. DNA for the CDR3: TGTGCCAGCAGCTTAGGGGCAGCCCTCCAAGAGACCCAGTACTTC. It specifies CASSLGAALQETQYF.

The rearrangement uses TRBV5-6 and TRBJ2-7; tentatively, D is TRBD1 (6 bases). The germline gives CDR1 SGHDT, CDR2 YYEEEE. Trimming took off 4 bases at V and 2 bases at J, with 19 bases between the two ends. The CDR3 runs 16 residues. CDR3 residues: CASSRETGIIAYEQYF. The CDR3 DNA follows: TGTGCCAGCAGCAGAGAAACAGGGATCATCGCCTACGAGCAGTACTTC.

This chain links TRBV7-2 with TRBJ2-1; no firm D call. Deletions cut 1 base from V and 5 bases from J, with 6 bases between. The germline CDR1 and CDR2 sequences are SGHTA and FQGNSA. The CDR3 has 13 residues. For the CDR3, the DNA is TGTGCCAGCAGCTTAGGACTTAACAATGAGCAGTTCTTC. It encodes CASSLGLNNEQFF.

V gene TRBV29-1 combines with J gene TRBJ1-2; D possibly corresponds to TRBD1 (5 bases). The V end was cut by 5 bases, the J end by 4 bases, with 14 bases between. The CDR3 runs to 13 residues. Germline CDR1 is SQVTM and CDR2 is ANQGSEA. The CDR3 DNA sequence: TGCAGCGTTCGGCAGGGAGGGATCTATGGCTACACCTTC. This sequence encodes CSVRQGGIYGYTF.

This clone was observed a few times. The chain is built from TRBV7-9 and TRBJ2-7, with 8 bases that match TRBD1. The V segment lost 4 bases and the J segment 2 bases; nucleotides outside the gene matches: 4. This CDR3 spans 14 amino acids. Germline V gene lookup returns CDR1 SEHNR and CDR2 FQNEAQ (reference sequence). CDR3 nucleotide sequence: TGTGCCAGCAGCTCGACAGGGGTAACCTACGAGCAGTACTTC. Encoded protein: CASSSTGVTYEQYF.

The chain joins TRBV5-4 to TRBJ2-1; 7 bases map to TRBD2. The CDR3 contains 18 residues. Germline V gene sequence: CDR1 SGHNT, CDR2 YYREEE (reference sequence). The V and J ends lost 4 bases and 0 bases, in that order; junction bases with no gene match: 13. In nucleotides, the CDR3 is TGTGCCAGCAGCCGACGGGGGGTGCGGGGAAGCTCCTACAATGAGCAGTTCTTC. Translation: CASSRRGVRGSSYNEQFF.

As DNA, the CDR3 is TGTGCCAGTAGTATAATATCTTCAGGGGCTGGGGCCAACGTCCTGACTTTC. It specifies CASSIISSGAGANVLTF. The rearrangement joins TRBV19 to TRBJ2-6, with TRBD1 as a possible D gene (6 bases). Germline CDR1 is LNHDA and CDR2 is SQIVND (reference sequence). Between the trimmed V and J ends, which lost 2 bases and 2 bases, there was a span of 13 bases. The CDR3 is 17 residues long. The whole variable domain, remainder taken from reference TRBV19 and TRBJ2-6, is DGGITQSPKYLFRKEGQNVTLSCEQNLNHDAMYWYRQDPGQGLRLIYYSQIVNDFQKGDIAEGYSVSREKKESFPLTVTSAQKNPTAFYLCASSIISSGAGANVLTFGAGSRLTVL.

This clone was observed a few times. The rearrangement links TRBV11-2 to TRBJ2-5, with TRBD2 matching 13 bases. The CDR3 consists of 16 residues. J lost 6 bases, V lost 6 bases, and 10 bases had no gene match. CDR1 and CDR2 (germline): SGHAT, FQNNGV. The CDR3 here is CASSSLLAGGPKTQYF. The CDR3 coding sequence is TGTGCCAGCAGTTCCCTACTAGCGGGAGGGCCGAAGACCCAGTACTTC.

This clone occurred a few times. The rearrangement joins TRBV4-1 to TRBJ1-5; no clear D. V lost 1 base, J lost 0 bases, and 16 bases lay in between. Germline CDR1 MGHRA, CDR2 YSYEKL. This CDR3 is 18 amino acids long. CDR3 amino acids: CASSQVADWRASNQPQHF. The CDR3 DNA sequence: TGCGCCAGCAGCCAAGTAGCCGATTGGCGTGCTAGCAATCAGCCCCAGCATTTT.

The chain carries TRBV28 and TRBJ1-2, with D hard to call. The CDR3 consists of 15 residues. CDR1 is MDHEN and CDR2 is SYDVKM in the germline V gene. V was cut by 3 bases and J by 0 bases, with 11 bases left in between. For the CDR3, the DNA is TGTGCCAGCAGTTTGGCAGGCCGGTCTAACTATGGCTACACCTTC. Translating it yields CASSLAGRSNYGYTF.

This clone was observed a handful of times. The V call is TRBV5-6, the J call TRBJ2-7, with D tentatively TRBD2 (5 bases). The CDR3 is 13 residues long. Trimming stripped 5 bases from V and 1 base from J, with 10 bases between. The germline gives CDR1 SGHDT, CDR2 YYEEEE. CDR3 DNA sequence: TGTGCCAGCAGTTACGGGGTATCCTACGAGCAGTACTTC. Translation: CASSYGVSYEQYF.

This sequence joins TRBV9 and TRBJ2-7; D gene uncertain. The CDR3 is 15 residues long. Germline-derived CDR1 and CDR2 are SGDLS and YYNGEE. V shed 0 bases and J shed 0 bases, with 10 bases lying between them. CDR3 sequence: CASSVGYSSSYEQYF. The CDR3 DNA follows: TGTGCCAGCAGCGTAGGTTACTCGAGCTCCTACGAGCAGTACTTC. Together with reference TRBV9 and TRBJ2-7, the CDR3 gives the full variable domain: DSGVTQTPKHLITATGQRVTLRCSPRSGDLSVYWYQQSLDQGLQFLIQYYNGEERAKGNILERFSAQQFPDLHSELNLSSLELGDSALYFCASSVGYSSSYEQYFGPGTRLTVT.

The rearrangement uses TRBV28 and TRBJ1-3; 7 positions agree with TRBD1. From germline, CDR1 is MDHEN and CDR2 SYDVKM. CDR3 size: 15 residues. V shed 5 bases and J 0 bases; nucleotides not matched to a gene: 4. Here the CDR3 DNA reads TGTGCCAGCAGTAACAGGGGCTACTCTGGAAACACCATATATTTT. Translation: CASSNRGYSGNTIYF.

In this sample, this clone turned up once. This chain links TRBV7-9 with TRBJ2-3, with 9 bases fitting TRBD2. J lost 6 bases, V lost 5 bases, and 12 bases had no gene match. The CDR3 has 16 amino acids. Germline CDR1 SEHNR, CDR2 FQNEAQ (reference sequence). The CDR3 sequence is CASSRSGGRALDTQYF. The DNA for the CDR3 is TGTGCCAGCAGCCGCAGTGGCGGGAGGGCCCTTGATACGCAGTATTTT.

This CDR3 reads CASSYIRDRGRATQYF. The CDR3 DNA reads as TGTGCCAGCAGTTACATCCGGGACAGGGGGCGAGCTACGCAGTATTTT. The chain recombines TRBV6-5 with TRBJ2-3; 12 bases align to TRBD1. This CDR3 region has 16 residues. V dropped 2 bases and J dropped 8; count of bases not matched to a gene: 8. Looked up from germline, CDR1 is MNHEY and CDR2 is SVGAGI.

The chain employs TRBV7-9 and TRBJ2-7, with D tentatively TRBD1 (6 bases). The CDR3 runs 14 residues. The V gene's germline CDR1 is SEHNR and CDR2 FQNEAQ (reference sequence). V was pared by 1 base and J by 3 bases, with 10 bases between. CDR3 in amino acids: CASSLEGRGYEQYF. The CDR3 nucleotides read TGTGCCAGCAGCTTAGAGGGCAGGGGCTACGAGCAGTACTTC.

The chain combines TRBV7-8 with TRBJ1-1; D not certain. The germline V gene encodes CDR1 SGHVS and CDR2 FQNEAQ. Deletions cut 2 bases from V and 1 base from J, with 5 bases between. The CDR3 length is 13 residues. CDR3 in DNA: TGTGCCAGCAGCTTATTTAAGAACACTGAAGCTTTCTTT. Translated, it gives CASSLFKNTEAFF.

The genes are TRBV27 and TRBJ2-3; a weak D match, TRBD1 (5 bases). CDR3 size: 13 residues. Trimming pared 6 bases from V and 2 bases from J, leaving 9 bases between. Germline V gene lookup returns CDR1 MNHEY and CDR2 SMNVEV (reference sequence). Written as DNA, the CDR3 is TGTGCCAGCAGAAACAGGTTCACAGATACGCAGTATTTT. It codes for CASRNRFTDTQYF.

The chain joins TRBV6-5 to TRBJ2-1; TRBD2 might be the D (7 bases). Germline V gene lookup returns CDR1 MNHEY and CDR2 SVGAGI. V lost 8 bases to trimming and J lost 7 bases, with 18 bases between them. The CDR3 runs 14 residues. CDR3 DNA sequence: TGTGCCAGCGAGCCCGGGGGGCGCAGGAATGAGCAGTTCTTC. Protein product: CASEPGGRRNEQFF.

The J gene is TRBJ1-1, the V gene TRBV28, with 7 bases matching TRBD1. Trimming cost V 7 bases and J 2 bases; bases outside gene matches: 22. CDR3 length: 19 amino acids. Germline CDR1 MDHEN, CDR2 SYDVKM. This CDR3 reads CASIEGRGGKRSGNTEAFF. Written as DNA, the CDR3 is TGTGCCAGCATCGAAGGGAGAGGGGGCAAGAGGAGTGGTAACACTGAAGCTTTCTTT.

The rearrangement joins TRBV9 to TRBJ2-5, with TRBD2 matching 12 bases. Germline-derived CDR1 and CDR2 are SGDLS and YYNGEE. The CDR3 spans 15 residues. With V trimmed by 4 bases and J by 4 bases, 5 bases remained unmatched. CDR3 amino acids: CASSPRTSGVETQYF. The CDR3 DNA follows: TGTGCCAGCAGCCCCCGGACTAGCGGGGTAGAGACCCAGTACTTC. Full variable domain (missing parts from reference TRBV9 and TRBJ2-5): DSGVTQTPKHLITATGQRVTLRCSPRSGDLSVYWYQQSLDQGLQFLIQYYNGEERAKGNILERFSAQQFPDLHSELNLSSLELGDSALYFCASSPRTSGVETQYFGPGTRLLVL.

This sequence joins TRBV7-2 and TRBJ1-3, with no clear D. Trimming took off 2 bases at V and 8 bases at J, with 10 bases between the two ends. Germline CDR1 reads SGHTA; CDR2 reads FQGNSA. The CDR3 is 13 amino acids. The chain's CDR3 is CASSLLQSYTIYF. Written as DNA, the CDR3 is TGTGCCAGCAGCTTACTTCAGTCATACACCATATATTTT.